Sequencing of this T cell receptor (beta chain) was carried out in a study of CD8+ T cells in alopecia areata. For the study at large: Tofacitinib ran for 6 to 18 months before 6 months off drug.

Study-wide findings and caveats: Clonality in lesional scalp, especially alopecia totalis/universalis, exceeded that of normal scalp.

A word on this clone: Its antigen is unknown.

Extracted RNA was reverse transcribed into cDNA, the sequencing template. Repertoires were generated with immunoSEQ multiplex PCR, while TCRdb's copy carries only in-frame clones and drops some. The table has under 70,000 clones, roughly 60% seen once. The CDR3 totals 17 residues. The trim removed 0 bases at V and 3 bases at J, leaving 8 bases unmatched. Germline-derived CDR1 and CDR2 are SGHVS and FQNEAQ. This rearrangement joins TRBV7-8 to TRBJ1-5, with 7 bases that match TRBD1. Here the sequenced sample was CD8+ T cells sorted from blood, taken at week 0. This TCR derives from a human donor with alopecia areata. The chain's CDR3 is CASSLAYPGQFNQPQHF. The CDR3 DNA follows: TGTGCCAGCAGCTTAGCTTATCCGGGACAGTTCAATCAGCCCCAGCATTTT.